This T cell receptor beta chain was recovered during a study of identical twins. This clonotype was observed a few times. Its antigen remains unidentified. The germline V gene has CDR1 SGHVS and CDR2 FQNEAQ. The length of the CDR3 is 15 residues. After removal of 5 bases from V and 7 bases from J, the junction contained 7 bases not matched to a gene. One entry per CDR3 protein results from TCRdb running MiXCR on the 5' RACE reads. Among roughly 230,000 distinct CDR3 sequences, roughly 8.7% were seen once, and the ten largest hold 3%. Overall study findings and caveats: Among out-of-frame alpha sequences shared by twins, low generation probability occurred in excess. There were fewer insertions in abundant cord blood beta clonotypes, but memory repertoires showed no such pattern.

This sample also appeared in a second study, on yellow fever vaccine responses in identical twins. As that report states: The T cell response to vaccination in identical twins was reportedly partly convergent and partly personalized.

The specimen sequenced was CD8+ T cells sorted from blood. The clonotype originates from a woman aged 18-29 years in good health. This chain joins TRBV7-8 and TRBJ2-1; the match to TRBD2 covers 11 bases. In DNA form, the CDR3 reads TGTGCCAGCAGCGTTAGCGGGGGGGCGGGGAATGAGCAGTTCTTC. It yields the protein CASSVSGGAGNEQFF.